This TCR beta chain was retrieved from a study of T-cell reconstitution after alpha-beta-depleted transplantation in children. Unique molecular identifiers were incorporated into the prepared TCRbeta library. TCRdb reprocessed the PCR reads with MiXCR, giving one entry per CDR3 protein. The sample has around 380,000 distinct CDR3 sequences, approximately 10% seen once. Germline loops: CDR1 MNHEY, CDR2 SMNVEV (reference sequence). The V and J ends lost 6 bases and 7 bases, in that order; junction bases with no gene match: 8. The CDR3 is 14 amino acids. The TCR comes from a human donor who donated a stem cell graft to a child with acute myeloid leukemia. The rearrangement links TRBV27 to TRBJ2-2; 7 bases are a match to TRBD1. The sequencing here drew on PBMCs from the stem cell graft donor, taken from the stem cell graft. DNA of the CDR3: TGTGCCAGCAGATTCGATACAGGGGTCGGGGAGCTGTTTTTT. Translated: CASRFDTGVGELFF.